The clone carrying this TCR beta chain was recorded at least ten times. TCRdb independently ran MiXCR on the PCR reads; one entry per CDR3 protein. The repertoire includes 65,000 to 95,000 distinct CDR3 sequences, under 65% of them detected once, and roughly an eighth sits in the top ten. CDR1 is SEHNR and CDR2 is FQNEAQ in the germline V gene (reference sequence). Losses at the gene ends were 2 bases for V and 5 bases for J; bases not matched to a gene: 6. The CDR3 is 15 amino acids. These data come from a study of CDR3 diversity in severe acne. The TCR was taken from a male donor in good health, without acne. Input material: blood. The rearrangement uses TRBV7-9 and TRBJ2-5; TRBD2 agrees at 9 bases. In DNA, the CDR3 is TGTGCCAGCAGCTTATCGCGGGGGGGCCTCGAGACCCAGTACTTC. Amino acid sequence: CASSLSRGGLETQYF.